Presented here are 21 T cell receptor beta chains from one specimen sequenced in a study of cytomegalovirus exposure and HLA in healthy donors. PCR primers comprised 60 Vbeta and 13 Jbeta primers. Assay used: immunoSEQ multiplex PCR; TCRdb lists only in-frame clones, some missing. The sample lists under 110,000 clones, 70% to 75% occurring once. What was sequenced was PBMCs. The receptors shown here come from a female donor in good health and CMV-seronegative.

CDR3 residues: CASSLSGVMYEQYF. CDR3 sequence (DNA): TGTGCCAGCAGCTTATCCGGAGTAATGTACGAGCAGTACTTC. The chain joins TRBV11-2 to TRBJ2-7, with D unclear. Trimming stripped 2 bases from V and 4 bases from J, with 12 bases between. The germline gives CDR1 SGHAT, CDR2 FQNNGV. This CDR3 has 14 amino acids. The variable domain in full, with the rest retrieved from reference TRBV11-2 and TRBJ2-7, is EAGVAQSPRYKIIEKRQSVAFWCNPISGHATLYWYQQILGQGPKLLIQFQNNGVVDDSQLPKDRFSAERLKGVDSTLKIQPAKLEDSAVYLCASSLSGVMYEQYFGPGTRLTVT.

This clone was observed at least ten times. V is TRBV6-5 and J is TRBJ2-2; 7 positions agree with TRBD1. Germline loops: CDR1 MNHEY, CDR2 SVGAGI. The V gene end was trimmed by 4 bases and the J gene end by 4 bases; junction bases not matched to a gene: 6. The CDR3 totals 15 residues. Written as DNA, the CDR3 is TGTGCCAGCAGTTTCCAAACAGGGGTCACCGGGGAGCTGTTTTTT. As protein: CASSFQTGVTGELFF.

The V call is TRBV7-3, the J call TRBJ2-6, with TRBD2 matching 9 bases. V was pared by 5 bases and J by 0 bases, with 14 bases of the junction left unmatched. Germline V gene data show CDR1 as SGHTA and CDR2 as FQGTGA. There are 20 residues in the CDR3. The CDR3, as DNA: TGTGCCAGCAGCCTTGAGTTTACCGGGACTAGCAGCTCTGGGGCCAACGTCCTGACTTTC. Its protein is CASSLEFTGTSSSGANVLTF.

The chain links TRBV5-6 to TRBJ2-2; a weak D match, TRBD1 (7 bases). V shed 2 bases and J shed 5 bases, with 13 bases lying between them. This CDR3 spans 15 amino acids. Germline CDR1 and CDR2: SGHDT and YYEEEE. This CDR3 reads CASSFGGQITGELFF. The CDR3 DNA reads TGTGCCAGCAGCTTCGGGGGACAGATTACCGGGGAGCTGTTTTTT.

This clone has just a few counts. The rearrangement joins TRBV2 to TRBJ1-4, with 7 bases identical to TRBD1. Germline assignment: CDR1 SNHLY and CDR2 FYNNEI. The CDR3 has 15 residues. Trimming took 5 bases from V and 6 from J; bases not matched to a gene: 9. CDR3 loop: CASSQGRGHDEKLFF. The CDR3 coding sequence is TGTGCCAGCAGTCAAGGGAGGGGGCATGATGAAAAACTGTTTTTT.

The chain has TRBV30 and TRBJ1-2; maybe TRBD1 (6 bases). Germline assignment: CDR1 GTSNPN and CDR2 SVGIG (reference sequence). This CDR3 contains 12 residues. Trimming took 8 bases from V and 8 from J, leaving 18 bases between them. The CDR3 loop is CARAIQGGGYTF. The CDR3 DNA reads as TGTGCCCGCGCAATACAGGGTGGCGGCTACACCTTC.

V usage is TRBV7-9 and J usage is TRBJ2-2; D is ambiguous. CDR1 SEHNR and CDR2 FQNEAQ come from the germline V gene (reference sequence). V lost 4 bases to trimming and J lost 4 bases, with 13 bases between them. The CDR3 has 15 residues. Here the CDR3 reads CASSSPVSSTGELFF. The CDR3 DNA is TGTGCCAGCAGCTCCCCCGTTTCCAGCACCGGGGAGCTGTTTTTT.

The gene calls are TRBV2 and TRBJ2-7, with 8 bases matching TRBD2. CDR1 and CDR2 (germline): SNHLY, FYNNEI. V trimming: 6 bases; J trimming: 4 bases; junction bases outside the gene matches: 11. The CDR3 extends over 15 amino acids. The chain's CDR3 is CASRDLAGSRYEQYF. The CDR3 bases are TGTGCCAGCAGGGACCTAGCGGGTTCTCGATACGAGCAGTACTTC.

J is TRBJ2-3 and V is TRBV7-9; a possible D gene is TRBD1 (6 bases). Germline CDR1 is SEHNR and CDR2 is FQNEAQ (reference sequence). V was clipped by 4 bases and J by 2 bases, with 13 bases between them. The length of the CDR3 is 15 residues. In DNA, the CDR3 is TGTGCCAGCAGCTATGGGACACCGGACACAGATACGCAGTATTTT. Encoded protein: CASSYGTPDTDTQYF.

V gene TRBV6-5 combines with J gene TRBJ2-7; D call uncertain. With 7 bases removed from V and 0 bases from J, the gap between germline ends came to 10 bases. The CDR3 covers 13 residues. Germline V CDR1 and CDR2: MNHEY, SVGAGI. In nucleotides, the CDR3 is TGTGCCAGCACCTCGACACCCTCCTACGAGCAGTACTTC. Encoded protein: CASTSTPSYEQYF.

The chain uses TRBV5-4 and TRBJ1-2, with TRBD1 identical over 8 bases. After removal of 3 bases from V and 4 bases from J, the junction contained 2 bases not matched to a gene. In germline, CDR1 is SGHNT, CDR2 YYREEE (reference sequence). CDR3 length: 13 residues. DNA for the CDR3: TGTGCCAGCAGCTCGGACAGGGTCTATGGCTACACCTTC. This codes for CASSSDRVYGYTF.

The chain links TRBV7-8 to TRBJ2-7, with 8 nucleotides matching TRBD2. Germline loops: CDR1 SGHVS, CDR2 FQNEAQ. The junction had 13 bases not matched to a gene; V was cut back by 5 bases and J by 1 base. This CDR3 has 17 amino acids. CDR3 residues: CASSTRGGRTGSYEQYF. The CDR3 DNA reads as TGTGCCAGCAGCACACGCGGCGGGAGGACCGGTTCCTACGAGCAGTACTTC.

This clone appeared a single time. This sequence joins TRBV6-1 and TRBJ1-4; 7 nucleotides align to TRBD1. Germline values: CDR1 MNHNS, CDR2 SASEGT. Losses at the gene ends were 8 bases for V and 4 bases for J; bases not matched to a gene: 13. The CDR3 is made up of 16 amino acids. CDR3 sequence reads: CASGVLWTGFNEKLFF. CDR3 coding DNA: TGTGCCAGCGGTGTTTTGTGGACAGGCTTTAATGAAAAACTGTTTTTT.

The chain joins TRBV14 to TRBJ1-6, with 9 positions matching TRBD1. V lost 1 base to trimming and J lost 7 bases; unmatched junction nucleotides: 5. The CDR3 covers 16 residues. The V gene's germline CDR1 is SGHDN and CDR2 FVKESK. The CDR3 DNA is TGTGCCAGCAGCCAAGGACGTGGACAGGGGAATTCACCCCTCCACTTT. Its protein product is CASSQGRGQGNSPLHF.

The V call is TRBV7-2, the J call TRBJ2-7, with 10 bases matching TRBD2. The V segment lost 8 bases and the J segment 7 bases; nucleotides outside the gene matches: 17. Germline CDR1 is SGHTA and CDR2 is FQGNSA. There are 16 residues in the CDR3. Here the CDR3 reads CASSQRLAGAAGEQYF. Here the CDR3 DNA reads TGTGCCAGCTCTCAGAGGCTAGCGGGGGCCGCCGGAGAGCAGTACTTC.

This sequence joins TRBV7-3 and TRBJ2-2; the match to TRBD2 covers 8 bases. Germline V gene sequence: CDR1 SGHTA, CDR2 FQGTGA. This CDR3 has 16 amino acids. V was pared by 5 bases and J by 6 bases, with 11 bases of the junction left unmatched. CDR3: CASSPSQREKAGELFF. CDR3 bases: TGTGCCAGCAGCCCAAGTCAGCGGGAGAAGGCCGGGGAGCTGTTTTTT.

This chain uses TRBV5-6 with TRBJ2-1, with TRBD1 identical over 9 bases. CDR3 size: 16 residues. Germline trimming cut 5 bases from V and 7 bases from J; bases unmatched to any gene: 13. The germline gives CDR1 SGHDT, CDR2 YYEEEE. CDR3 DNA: TGTGCCAGCAGTTCCGGGACAGGGACTTATACGAATGAGCAGTTCTTC. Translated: CASSSGTGTYTNEQFF. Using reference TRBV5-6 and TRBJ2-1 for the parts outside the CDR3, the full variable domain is DAGVTQSPTHLIKTRGQQVTLRCSPKSGHDTVSWYQQALGQGPQFIFQYYEEEERQRGNFPDRFSGHQFPNYSSELNVNALLLGDSALYLCASSSGTGTYTNEQFFGPGTRLTVL.

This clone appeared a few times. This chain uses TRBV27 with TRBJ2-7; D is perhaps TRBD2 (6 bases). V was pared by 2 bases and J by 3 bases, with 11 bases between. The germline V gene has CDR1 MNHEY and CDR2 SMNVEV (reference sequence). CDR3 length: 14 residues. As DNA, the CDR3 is TGTGCCAGCAGTTTAGCGGAGGGTGGCTACGAGCAGTACTTC. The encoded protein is CASSLAEGGYEQYF.

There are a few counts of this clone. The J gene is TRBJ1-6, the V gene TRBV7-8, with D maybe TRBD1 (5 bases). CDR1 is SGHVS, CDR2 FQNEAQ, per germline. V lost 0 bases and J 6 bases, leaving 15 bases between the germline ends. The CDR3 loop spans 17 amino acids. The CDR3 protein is CASSLAPGGAGNSPLHF. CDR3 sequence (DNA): TGTGCCAGCAGCTTAGCGCCGGGGGGAGCGGGTAATTCACCCCTCCACTTT.

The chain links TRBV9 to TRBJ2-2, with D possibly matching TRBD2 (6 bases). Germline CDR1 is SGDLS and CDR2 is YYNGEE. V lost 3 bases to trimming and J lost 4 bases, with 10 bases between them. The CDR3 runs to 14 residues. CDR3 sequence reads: CASSAGGSTGELFF. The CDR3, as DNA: TGTGCCAGCAGCGCCGGAGGGAGCACCGGGGAGCTGTTTTTT.

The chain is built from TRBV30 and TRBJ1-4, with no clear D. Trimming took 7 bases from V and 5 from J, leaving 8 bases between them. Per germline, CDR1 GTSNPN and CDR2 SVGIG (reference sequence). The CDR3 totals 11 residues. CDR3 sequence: CASVVNEKLFF. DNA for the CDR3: TGTGCCTCGGTAGTAAATGAAAAACTGTTTTTT.